The 21 T cell receptor beta chains in this list originate from one sample, sequenced in a study of regulatory T cells in long-lasting Graves disease (dated by TCRdb to the early 2020s). Library generation was performed with multiplex PCR. The sequencing machine was an Illumina HiSeq 4000. TCR beta libraries were built with iRepertoire HTBI primers and Arm-PCR amplification of CDR3 regions. TCRdb reworked the public reads: Q25 trimming with fastp, MiXCR clone assembly, productive beta chains retained. Rows matching on CDR3 protein sequence are summarized as one entry with the most common DNA and genes. For this sample the table gives around 400,000 distinct CDR3 sequences, of which over 14% were detected only once. The ten largest clones capture roughly 8% of the sample. Per the publication, the time point label means: newly diagnosed GD, antithyroid drugs for less than 3 months. RNA was extracted from PBMCs in TRIzol for both TCR sequencing and RNA sequencing.

The data were also submitted as part of a second study, on T cells in Graves' hyperthyroidism and ophthalmopathy.

Specimen: peripheral blood mononuclear cells (PBMCs), collected at new diagnosis, from a patient treated with antithyroid drugs. The receptors shown here come from a woman aged 40-49 years with Graves disease. Donor details come from another sample of the same person, matched by shared clones.

This clonotype was seen a handful of times. V and J are TRBV5-1 and TRBJ2-3, with 9 nucleotides matching TRBD2. This CDR3 has 16 amino acids. J was trimmed by 7 bases and V by 4 bases; bases with no gene match: 13. Germline V gives CDR1 SGHRS, CDR2 YFSETQ. CDR3 DNA: TGCGCCAGCAGCCCCGGGTCGGCGGGAGGGAAGAATACGCAGTATTTT. Protein sequence: CASSPGSAGGKNTQYF.

Remarks on this clonotype: Only one base separates this from a far larger clonotype, so it likely reflects a read error. The chain joins TRBV11-2 to TRBJ2-7; TRBD2 matches 7 bases. The CDR3 length is 14 residues. V dropped 4 bases and J dropped 4; count of bases not matched to a gene: 7. Germline V CDR1 and CDR2: SGHAT, FQNNGV. CDR3 sequence (DNA): TGTGCCAGCAGCTCAGCAACGGGAGGATACGAGCAGTACTTC. It is translated as CASSSATGGYEQYF.

This clonotype was recorded at least ten times. The V gene is TRBV11-3, the J gene TRBJ2-7; D is uncertain. The germline V gene encodes CDR1 SGHNT and CDR2 YENEEA. Trimming took off 5 bases at V and 6 bases at J, with 11 bases between the two ends. The CDR3 totals 12 residues. CDR3 sequence: CASSQIGFEQYF. CDR3 bases: TGTGCCAGCAGCCAAATAGGTTTCGAGCAGTACTTC.

This clonotype was picked up many times. The chain employs TRBV12-3 or TRBV12-4 and TRBJ2-7; the D gene is possibly TRBD2 (6 bases). Trimming stripped 2 bases from V and 4 bases from J, with 9 bases between. The CDR3 covers 13 residues. The CDR3: CASSLWGRYEQYF. The CDR3 DNA follows: TGTGCCAGCAGTTTATGGGGGAGGTACGAGCAGTACTTC.

This rearrangement joins TRBV20-1 to TRBJ2-3, with TRBD2 matching 9 bases. This CDR3 spans 15 amino acids. Looked up from germline, CDR1 is DFQATT and CDR2 is SNEGSKA (reference sequence). V shed 3 bases and J 2 bases; nucleotides not matched to a gene: 6. For the CDR3, the DNA is TGCAGTGCTAGGCCCCTAGCGGGAAACACAGATACGCAGTATTTT. This codes for CSARPLAGNTDTQYF.

This clonotype was seen ten or more times. The chain combines TRBV2 with TRBJ1-6; D gene ambiguous. Germline CDR1 SNHLY, CDR2 FYNNEI. Trimming removed 7 bases from V and 0 bases from J, with 10 bases in between. This CDR3 comprises 15 residues. CDR3 in amino acids: CASTAAISYNSPLHF. DNA of the CDR3: TGTGCCAGCACGGCCGCTATCTCCTATAATTCACCCCTCCACTTT.

This clonotype was recorded many times. V is TRBV12-3 or TRBV12-4 and J is TRBJ2-5; no clear D. The V and J ends lost 1 base and 1 base respectively, with 13 bases between them. The CDR3 length is 16 residues. The CDR3 protein is CASSLGWARLQETQYF. In nucleotides, the CDR3 is TGTGCCAGCAGTTTAGGGTGGGCTAGGCTCCAAGAGACCCAGTACTTC.

There are many counts of this clonotype. V and J are TRBV18 and TRBJ2-7, with TRBD1 matching over 8 bases. The CDR3 has 15 residues. The germline CDR1 and CDR2 sequences are KGHSH and LQKENI. V gave up 0 bases and J gave up 4 bases; unmatched junction bases: 5. The CDR3 nucleotides are TGTGCCAGCTCACCACCGTCGAGACAGGGGTACGAGCAGTACTTC. Protein: CASSPPSRQGYEQYF. The full variable domain, rest sourced from reference TRBV18 and TRBJ2-7, is NAGVMQNPRHLVRRRGQEARLRCSPMKGHSHVYWYRQLPEEGLKFMVYLQKENIIDESGMPKERFSAEFPKEGPSILRIQQVVRGDSAAYFCASSPPSRQGYEQYFGPGTRLTVT.

J is TRBJ2-1 and V is TRBV4-1; the D gene is possibly TRBD2 (6 bases). From germline, CDR1 is MGHRA and CDR2 YSYEKL. The CDR3 contains 14 residues. The V end was cut by 4 bases, the J end by 4 bases, with 11 bases between. The CDR3 protein is CASSLPGLYNEQFF. CDR3 nucleotides: TGCGCCAGCAGCCTGCCGGGACTGTACAATGAGCAGTTCTTC.

This clonotype was detected ten times or more. The chain links TRBV20-1 to TRBJ2-5; no reliable D call. The CDR3 has 12 amino acids. V gave up 3 bases and J gave up 2 bases, with 7 bases separating them. CDR1 is DFQATT, CDR2 SNEGSKA, per germline (reference sequence). In DNA form, the CDR3 reads TGCAGTGCTAGTAGCAGTCAAGAGACCCAGTACTTC. It translates to CSASSSQETQYF.

Regarding this clonotype: Being one base from a much bigger clone, this may be a read error. The V and J genes are TRBV29-1 and TRBJ1-5; D call uncertain. The CDR3 runs to 14 residues. The germline CDR1 and CDR2 sequences are SQVTM and ANQGSEA. CDR3 DNA sequence: TGCAGCGTTGCAAACGAGAATAGCAGTCAGCCCCAGCATTTT. Its translation: CSVANENSSQPQHF.

This clonotype was seen many times. V is TRBV20-1 and J is TRBJ2-5, with D unclear. The CDR3 has 12 residues. CDR1 is DFQATT and CDR2 is SNEGSKA in the germline V gene (reference sequence). V gave up 4 bases and J gave up 0 bases, with 6 bases separating them. The CDR3, as DNA: TGCAGTGCTAACACGGACCAAGAGACCCAGTACTTC. Translation gives CSANTDQETQYF.

Worth noting for this clonotype: A single base separates this from a much larger clone, so it may be a read error. The conserved final phenylalanine or tryptophan is absent from the CDR3, which likely points to a read error. V usage is TRBV7-2 and J usage is TRBJ2-3; perhaps TRBD1 as D (6 bases). CDR3 size: 15 residues. Trimming pared 3 bases from V and 5 bases from J, leaving 15 bases between. Germline V lookup: CDR1 SGHTA, CDR2 FQGNSA. The CDR3 is CASSFNNRAGDTQYL. CDR3 in DNA: TGTGCCAGCAGCTTTAATAACAGGGCGGGAGATACGCAGTATCTT.

This clonotype was found many times. The J gene is TRBJ2-2, the V gene TRBV4-3; 11 bases align to TRBD2. Germline CDR1 and CDR2: LGHNA and YSLEER. The CDR3 totals 16 residues. The V gene end was trimmed by 4 bases and the J gene end by 3 bases; junction bases not matched to a gene: 4. The CDR3 sequence is CASSPSSGGDTGELFF. Here the CDR3 DNA reads TGCGCCAGCAGCCCAAGTAGCGGGGGGGACACCGGGGAGCTGTTTTTT.

This clonotype was detected many times. This rearrangement joins TRBV5-1 to TRBJ1-2, with 9 bases matching TRBD1. With 0 bases clipped from V and 8 bases from J, the junction kept 11 bases outside the gene matches. CDR1 and CDR2 (germline): SGHRS, YFSETQ. CDR3 length equals 16 residues. Written as DNA, the CDR3 is TGCGCCAGCAGCTTGGCGAACACAGGGGGCGCAGGAGGCTACACCTTC. As protein: CASSLANTGGAGGYTF.

On this clonotype itself: A much bigger clone sits one base away, suggesting this may be a read error. This chain connects TRBV14 to TRBJ2-1, with D uncertain. V lost 8 bases to trimming and J lost 2 bases, with 7 bases between them. This CDR3 contains 12 residues. CDR1 SGHDN and CDR2 FVKESK come from the germline V gene. CDR3 coding DNA: TGTGCCAGCGGAGCGCCCTACAATGAGCAGTTCTTC. It specifies CASGAPYNEQFF.

This clonotype came up many times. The rearrangement links TRBV3-1 to TRBJ2-1; weak D call: TRBD2 (6 bases). CDR1 and CDR2 from the germline V gene are LGHDT and YNNKEL (reference sequence). This CDR3 is 12 amino acids long. V gave up 4 bases and J gave up 11 bases, with 12 bases separating them. CDR3 sequence: CASSPFGGKQFF. CDR3 in DNA: TGTGCCAGCAGCCCCTTCGGAGGGAAGCAGTTCTTC.

This clonotype was detected many times. The rearrangement uses TRBV12-5 and TRBJ2-7; a possible D gene is TRBD2 (7 bases). This CDR3 has 14 amino acids. V was clipped by 7 bases and J by 2 bases, with 15 bases between them. CDR1 is LGHNT, CDR2 FRNRAP, per germline. The CDR3 region is CASEPGGPPYEQYF. The CDR3 bases are TGTGCTAGTGAACCCGGGGGGCCTCCCTACGAGCAGTACTTC.

The V and J genes are TRBV6-5 and TRBJ2-1; the D gene could be TRBD1 or TRBD2 (5 bases each). Germline CDR1 MNHEY, CDR2 SVGAGI. The CDR3 contains 16 residues. Deletions cut 2 bases from V and 7 bases from J, with 18 bases between. The CDR3 DNA sequence: TGTGCCAGCAGTTACCAGGGCAGGTTGGCGGGTAATGAGCAGTTCTTC. As protein: CASSYQGRLAGNEQFF.

The rearrangement links TRBV2 to TRBJ2-5; D possibly corresponds to TRBD2 (6 bases). Between the trimmed V and J ends, which lost 5 bases and 4 bases, there was a span of 11 bases. The CDR3 is 13 residues long. Per the germline V gene, CDR1 is SNHLY and CDR2 is FYNNEI. CDR3 in amino acids: CASSLEEGETQYF. The DNA for the CDR3 is TGTGCCAGCAGTCTGGAGGAGGGAGAGACCCAGTACTTC.

The V and J genes are TRBV27 and TRBJ2-1; D is tentatively TRBD1 or TRBD2 (5 bases each). This CDR3 region has 14 residues. V was shortened by 7 bases and J by 6 bases, with 16 bases between the two germline ends. The germline CDR1 and CDR2 sequences are MNHEY and SMNVEV (reference sequence). CDR3 sequence: CASIRSRAGNEQFF. The CDR3 DNA is TGTGCCAGCATCAGGAGCAGGGCGGGCAATGAGCAGTTCTTC.